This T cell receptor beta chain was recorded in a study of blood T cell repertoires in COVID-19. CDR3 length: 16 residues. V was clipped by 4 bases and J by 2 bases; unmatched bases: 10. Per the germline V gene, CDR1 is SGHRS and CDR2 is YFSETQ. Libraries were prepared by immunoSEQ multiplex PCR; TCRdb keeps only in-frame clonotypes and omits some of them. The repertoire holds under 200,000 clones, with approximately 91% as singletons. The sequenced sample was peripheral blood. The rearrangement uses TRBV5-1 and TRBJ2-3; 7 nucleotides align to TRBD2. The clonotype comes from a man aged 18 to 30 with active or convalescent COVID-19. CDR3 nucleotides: TGCGCCAGCAGCCTCGCCCAAGCGGGGACCACAGATACGCAGTATTTT. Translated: CASSLAQAGTTDTQYF.